This entry concerns a single T cell receptor beta chain. Distinct nucleotide sequences in the sample also encode this CDR3. This sample is drawn from a study of beta chain features in type 1 diabetes. Study information: Across all samples, roughly 99 million sorted cells were examined.

The whole isolated RNA underwent reverse transcription, so sequencing captured expressed TCRB transcripts. Some clones are missing from TCRdb's copy, which holds only in-frame ones; the method was immunoSEQ multiplex PCR. The sample has under 200,000 clones, 9% to 10% seen once; the top ten hold 2% to 2.5%. The TCR was taken from a woman under 30 in good health. Source material: central memory CD4+ T cells from blood.

The CDR3 nucleotides read TGTGCCAGCAGCTTTGCGGGGGCCAACGTCCTGACTTTC. This codes for CASSFAGANVLTF. This chain joins TRBV7-9 and TRBJ2-6; D unresolved. CDR1 SEHNR and CDR2 FQNEAQ come from the germline V gene (reference sequence). The CDR3 is 13 amino acids. The V end lost 3 bases, the J end lost 4 bases, and 4 bases lay between the germline ends.